This T cell receptor beta chain stems from a study of graft-versus-host responses after intestinal transplantation. Study context: Transplant recipients had multivisceral, liver-intestinal, or isolated intestinal grafts. Every recipient had anti-thymocyte globulin induction and roughly three years of tacrolimus plus steroids. Study findings and constraints: Recipient marrow contained GvH clones, some of which appeared first in ileum or blood. High graft-versus-host to host-versus-graft clonal ratios were seen in allografts of patients with graft-donor T cell macrochimerism.

The method was immunoSEQ multiplex PCR; TCRdb's version includes in-frame clones alone and lacks a portion of them. The sample holds around 96,000 clones, about 90% seen once. Notes on this clone: Antigen specificity is unknown.

The sequence was obtained from a human donor who received an intestinal transplant. This sample comprised unstimulated CD4+ T cells sorted from spleen or lymph node cells, obtained before intestinal transplant.

As DNA, the CDR3 is TGTGCCACCAGGACAGGGGGAGGCCGGCCGACCTACGAGCAGTACTTC. Translation: CATRTGGGRPTYEQYF. The chain recombines TRBV10-3 with TRBJ2-7; 10 nucleotides line up with TRBD1. With 10 bases clipped from V and 2 bases from J, the junction kept 14 bases outside the gene matches. CDR3 length: 16 amino acids. Germline-derived CDR1 and CDR2 are ENHRY and SYGVKD.